Listed below are T cell receptor beta chains from one sample, sequenced in a study of blood T cell repertoires in COVID-19. Using immunoSEQ multiplex PCR, the repertoire was profiled, and TCRdb retains in-frame clones only, with some absent. The sample yields 150,000 to 200,000 clones, 78% seen once. The source material was peripheral blood. Receptors originate from a woman aged 80 or over with acute or convalescent COVID-19. Both conserved end residues are part of each CDR3. A D gene is named only where the DNA matches it firmly. A clone size is listed for some rows: how often the clone was seen (once, few, many), or a class if it is expanded.

d_gene,abundance,v_gene,j_gene,CDR3aa,CDR3nt
TRBD1,few,TRBV28,TRBJ1-5,CASRPRKTGTGDQPQHF,TGTGCCAGTAGGCCGCGGAAGACCGGGACAGGGGACCAGCCCCAGCATTTT
NA,NA,TRBV28,TRBJ1-5,CASSTGFRNQPQHF,TGTGCCAGCAGTACAGGGTTTAGGAATCAGCCCCAGCATTTT
NA,NA,TRBV7-3,TRBJ2-1,CASSLFLAEYNEQFF,TGTGCCAGCAGCTTATTTCTCGCGGAATACAATGAGCAGTTCTTC
NA,NA,TRBV15,TRBJ1-5,CATSPPGPPRGNQPQHF,TGTGCCACCAGCCCCCCCGGGCCTCCGAGGGGCAATCAGCCCCAGCATTTT
NA,NA,TRBV7-2,TRBJ2-5,CASSTRQARETQYF,TGTGCCAGCAGCACCAGACAGGCGAGGGAGACCCAGTACTTC
NA,few,TRBV2,TRBJ1-5,CASSPGRFSGQPQHF,TGTGCCAGCAGCCCGGGAAGGTTTTCGGGTCAGCCCCAGCATTTT
NA,NA,TRBV18,TRBJ2-4,CASSPVAGVDIQYF,TGTGCCAGCTCACCGGTAGCAGGGGTGGACATTCAGTACTTC
TRBD1,few,TRBV30,TRBJ1-1,CASGTGPNTEAFF,TGTGCCTCCGGGACAGGACCAAACACTGAAGCTTTCTTT
TRBD1,NA,TRBV27,TRBJ2-2,CASKDRVGVPTGELFF,TGTGCCAGCAAGGACAGGGTAGGGGTCCCAACCGGGGAGCTGTTTTTT
NA,NA,TRBV7-8,TRBJ1-2,CASSLVLNYGYAF,TGTGCCAGCAGCTTAGTATTAAACTATGGCTACGCCTTC
NA,NA,TRBV4-1,TRBJ1-1,CASSQVGLMNTEAFF,TGCGCCAGCAGCCAAGTCGGGTTGATGAACACTGAAGCTTTCTTT
TRBD1,NA,TRBV11-1,TRBJ2-1,CASSLAPPGQGGNEQFF,TGTGCCAGCAGCTTAGCGCCACCGGGACAGGGTGGCAATGAGCAGTTCTTC
NA,NA,TRBV6-5,TRBJ1-1,CASSYSFQVAEAFF,TGTGCCAGCAGTTACTCGTTTCAGGTCGCTGAAGCTTTCTTT
NA,NA,TRBV5-6,TRBJ1-6,CASSPSGSYNSPLHF,TGTGCCAGCAGCCCTAGTGGGTCCTATAATTCACCCCTCCACTTT
TRBD1,NA,TRBV7-8,TRBJ1-6,CASSLNWVGGQKVPLHF,TGTGCCAGCAGCTTAAATTGGGTGGGGGGACAGAAAGTACCCCTCCACTTT
TRBD2,NA,TRBV7-2,TRBJ2-7,CASSSWASGRGAYEQYF,TGTGCCAGCAGCTCCTGGGCTAGCGGGAGAGGGGCCTACGAGCAGTACTTC
NA,few,TRBV12-3/TRBV12-4,TRBJ1-1,CASSLVYTEAFF,TGTGCCAGCAGTTTAGTCTACACTGAAGCTTTCTTT
NA,once,TRBV3-1/TRBV3-2,TRBJ1-1,CASSQVGSGAEAFF,TGTGCCAGCAGCCAAGTCGGTTCAGGGGCTGAAGCTTTCTTT
NA,NA,TRBV27,TRBJ2-5,CASRLQGGETQYF,TGTGCCAGCAGACTCCAGGGTGGGGAGACCCAGTACTTC
TRBD2,NA,TRBV5-1,TRBJ2-2,CASRPLAGVTGELFF,TGCGCCAGCAGGCCTCTAGCGGGAGTTACCGGGGAGCTGTTTTTT
TRBD1,NA,TRBV7-2,TRBJ1-6,CASSLVGTGSGSPLHF,TGTGCCAGCAGCTTAGTTGGGACAGGGAGTGGTTCACCCCTCCACTTT
TRBD1,NA,TRBV6-5,TRBJ1-5,CASSPDRVGDQPQHF,TGTGCCAGCAGCCCCGACAGGGTGGGGGACCAGCCCCAGCATTTT
TRBD1,few,TRBV5-1,TRBJ1-1,CASSAELIQGFRSEAFF,TGCGCCAGCAGCGCCGAGCTTATACAGGGGTTTAGATCTGAAGCTTTCTTT
TRBD1,NA,TRBV5-4,TRBJ2-3,CASSREGARDTQYF,TGTGCCAGCAGCCGCGAGGGGGCGCGGGATACGCAGTATTTT
NA,NA,TRBV7-2,TRBJ1-2,CASSVGTDFYGYTF,TGTGCCAGCAGCGTAGGGACGGACTTCTATGGCTACACCTTC
NA,NA,TRBV12-3/TRBV12-4,TRBJ1-1,CASNRGDTEAFF,TGTGCCAGCAACCGGGGGGACACTGAAGCTTTCTTT
TRBD1,NA,TRBV19,TRBJ2-5,CASSLGTGQQETQYF,TGTGCCAGTAGTCTCGGGACAGGTCAACAAGAGACCCAGTACTTC
NA,NA,TRBV29-1,TRBJ2-5,CSVHSGQETQYF,TGCAGCGTACACAGCGGGCAAGAGACCCAGTACTTC
TRBD2,NA,TRBV11-2,TRBJ2-2,CASSIRPTGGNTGELFF,TGTGCCAGCAGCATCCGACCCACGGGAGGTAACACCGGGGAGCTGTTTTTT
TRBD2,NA,TRBV6-6,TRBJ2-7,CASSAGGGSYEQYF,TGTGCCAGCAGCGCGGGCGGGGGTTCCTACGAGCAGTACTTC
TRBD1,NA,TRBV19,TRBJ1-5,CASSPWDSSNQPQHF,TGTGCCAGTAGTCCGTGGGACAGCTCCAATCAGCCCCAGCATTTT
NA,NA,TRBV6-1,TRBJ1-2,CASSEGGNYGYTF,TGTGCCAGCAGTGAGGGGGGGAACTATGGCTACACCTTC
TRBD1,NA,TRBV18,TRBJ1-1,CASSPSGQGPTEAFF,TGTGCCAGCTCACCATCCGGACAGGGCCCCACTGAAGCTTTCTTT
NA,NA,TRBV5-1,TRBJ2-2,CASSLVSGELFF,TGCGCCAGCAGCTTGGTATCCGGGGAGCTGTTTTTT
TRBD1,few,TRBV30,TRBJ1-6,CACPDRDGSPLHF,TGTGCCTGCCCTGACAGGGATGGCTCACCCCTCCACTTT
TRBD2,NA,TRBV28,TRBJ2-7,CASRLAGSRRGEQYF,TGTGCCAGCAGGTTAGCGGGATCTCGCCGGGGCGAGCAGTACTTC
NA,few,TRBV28,TRBJ1-1,CASSPGVNTEAFF,TGTGCCAGCAGTCCAGGGGTGAACACTGAAGCTTTCTTT
NA,NA,TRBV18,TRBJ1-1,CASSSTGTTEAFF,TGTGCCAGCTCATCAACAGGGACCACTGAAGCTTTCTTT
NA,NA,TRBV5-6,TRBJ2-1,CASSLEVSSGEQFF,TGTGCCAGCAGCTTGGAGGTTAGCTCTGGTGAGCAGTTCTTC
TRBD1,NA,TRBV2,TRBJ1-6,CASRQGLGSHNSPLHF,TGTGCCAGCAGACAGGGGTTGGGGAGCCATAATTCACCCCTCCACTTT
NA,NA,TRBV2,TRBJ1-1,CASSPRDFHTEAFF,TGTGCCAGCAGCCCCCGGGACTTCCACACTGAAGCTTTCTTT
TRBD1,NA,TRBV7-9,TRBJ1-1,CASRQGEGGRAFF,TGTGCCAGCAGACAGGGGGAGGGCGGACGGGCTTTCTTT
TRBD1,NA,TRBV3-1/TRBV3-2,TRBJ1-2,CASSQVRTGGYGYTF,TGTGCCAGCAGCCAAGTGAGGACAGGGGGCTATGGCTACACCTTC
TRBD1,NA,TRBV29-1,TRBJ2-1,CSSVRGPNEQFF,TGCAGCTCCGTCAGGGGGCCCAATGAGCAGTTCTTC
TRBD1,NA,TRBV27,TRBJ2-7,CASSKMDRFYEQYF,TGTGCCAGCAGCAAAATGGACAGGTTCTACGAGCAGTACTTC
TRBD1,NA,TRBV23-1,TRBJ1-2,CASSHEGDRGDTSSGYTF,TGCGCCAGCAGTCATGAGGGGGACAGGGGCGACACGAGTAGTGGCTACACCTTC